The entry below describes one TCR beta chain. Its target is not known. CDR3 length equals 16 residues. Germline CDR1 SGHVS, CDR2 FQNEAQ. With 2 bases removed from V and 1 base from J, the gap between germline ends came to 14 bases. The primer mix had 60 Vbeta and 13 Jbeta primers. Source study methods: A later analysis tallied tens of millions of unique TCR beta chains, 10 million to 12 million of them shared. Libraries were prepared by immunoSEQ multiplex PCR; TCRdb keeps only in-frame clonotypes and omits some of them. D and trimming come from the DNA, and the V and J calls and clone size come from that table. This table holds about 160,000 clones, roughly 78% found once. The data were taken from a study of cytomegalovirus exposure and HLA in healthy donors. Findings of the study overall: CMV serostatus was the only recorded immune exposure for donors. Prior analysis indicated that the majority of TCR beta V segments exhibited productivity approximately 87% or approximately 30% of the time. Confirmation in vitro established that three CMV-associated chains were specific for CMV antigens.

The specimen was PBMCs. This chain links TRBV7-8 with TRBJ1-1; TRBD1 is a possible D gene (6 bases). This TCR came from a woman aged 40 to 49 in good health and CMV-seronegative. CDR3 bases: TGTGCCAGCAGCTTATCAGGGTTAGGGGGGAACACTGAAGCTTTCTTT. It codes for CASSLSGLGGNTEAFF.